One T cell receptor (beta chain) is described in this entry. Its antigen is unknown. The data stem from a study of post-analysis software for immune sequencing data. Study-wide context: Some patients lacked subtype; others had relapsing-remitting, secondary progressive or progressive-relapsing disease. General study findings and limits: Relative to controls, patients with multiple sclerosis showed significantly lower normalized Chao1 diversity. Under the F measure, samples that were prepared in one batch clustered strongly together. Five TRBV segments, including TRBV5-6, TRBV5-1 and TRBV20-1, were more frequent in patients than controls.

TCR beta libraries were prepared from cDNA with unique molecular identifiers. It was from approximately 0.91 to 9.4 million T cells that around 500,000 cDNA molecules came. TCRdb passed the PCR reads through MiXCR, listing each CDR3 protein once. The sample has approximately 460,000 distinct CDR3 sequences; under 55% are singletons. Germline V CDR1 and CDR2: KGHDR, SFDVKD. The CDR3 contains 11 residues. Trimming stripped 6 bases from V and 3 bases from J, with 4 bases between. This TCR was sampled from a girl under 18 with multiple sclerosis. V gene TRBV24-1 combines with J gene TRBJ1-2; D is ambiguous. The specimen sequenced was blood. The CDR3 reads CATSSYYGYTF. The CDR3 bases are TGTGCCACCAGTTCATACTATGGCTACACCTTC.